This TCR beta chain comes out of a study of cytomegalovirus exposure and HLA in healthy donors. The study ran its PCR with 60 Vbeta and 13 Jbeta primers. Clones were sequenced by immunoSEQ multiplex PCR, and TCRdb holds only the in-frame ones, with some missing. The sample includes more than 75,000 clones, roughly 77% of them seen just once. The CDR3 runs 13 residues. Germline V gene data show CDR1 as MNHEY and CDR2 as SVGAGI. Trimming removed 7 bases at V and 7 bases at J, with 17 bases between. A few counts support this clone. The antigen is undetermined. Study-wide results and caveats: Later analysis revealed greater clonal expansion in HLA-associated TCR beta chains than in equally common others. A classifier reportedly called cytomegalovirus status with high sensitivity and specificity.

The sequence came from a woman aged 40 to 50 in good health and CMV-seropositive. The sample taken for sequencing was PBMCs. The rearrangement joins TRBV6-5 to TRBJ2-7, with a tentative D call TRBD2 (5 bases). CDR3 sequence (DNA): TGTGCCAGCACCGCGGCGAGGGTGGGAGAGCAGTACTTC. Residues: CASTAARVGEQYF.